These 28 T cell receptor beta chains originate from one sample sequenced in a study of T cell changes during pregnancy in multiple sclerosis (dated by TCRdb to the late 2010s). The library was produced with the immunoSEQ multiplex PCR assay. Sourced from immuneACCESS, this table was stored by TCRdb with only in-frame sequences that have V and J called. A share of the clones is absent; for the studies checked, an unresolved V gene accounts for under half, and the remainder has no known explanation. For this sample the table gives some 28,000 clones, of which around 89% were detected only once. The top ten constitute roughly 3.7% of the sample. The sample consisted of CD4+ T cells from peripheral blood mononuclear cells, taken in the first trimester of pregnancy. Every receptor here comes from a female donor in good health, enrolled as a control in a pregnancy study.

The chain links TRBV18 to TRBJ2-1; 11 bases line up with TRBD1. Trimming removed 3 bases from V and 6 bases from J; junction bases left unmatched: 4. Germline V lookup: CDR1 KGHSH, CDR2 LQKENI. This CDR3 contains 15 residues. CDR3 loop: CASSPSGTGGNEQFF. CDR3 sequence (DNA): TGTGCCAGCTCACCCTCCGGGACAGGGGGCAATGAGCAGTTCTTC.

The rearrangement links TRBV2 to TRBJ1-1; D is perhaps TRBD1 (5 bases). CDR3 length: 16 residues. CDR1 is SNHLY, CDR2 FYNNEI, per germline. V was clipped by 4 bases and J by 5 bases, with 20 bases between them. As DNA, the CDR3 is TGTGCCAGCAGTGGGGGGTTGGGATGGGGGGAGACTGAAGCTTTCTTT. As protein: CASSGGLGWGETEAFF.

The chain combines TRBV19 with TRBJ2-2; D remains unclear. There are 13 residues in the CDR3. Between the trimmed V and J ends, which lost 5 bases and 6 bases, there was a span of 10 bases. Germline assignment: CDR1 LNHDA and CDR2 SQIVND (reference sequence). CDR3 sequence: CASSRRGPGELFF. The CDR3 DNA reads as TGTGCCAGTAGTCGCCGCGGTCCCGGGGAGCTGTTTTTT.

V usage is TRBV6-1 and J usage is TRBJ1-1, with D tentatively TRBD1 (5 bases). The germline V gene has CDR1 MNHNS and CDR2 SASEGT. CDR3 length: 14 residues. V shed 6 bases and J shed 0 bases, with 11 bases lying between them. The CDR3 here is CASSSDTMNTEAFF. The CDR3, as DNA: TGTGCCAGCAGCTCGGACACTATGAACACTGAAGCTTTCTTT.

V usage is TRBV4-2 and J usage is TRBJ2-7, with 11 bases lining up with TRBD2. This CDR3 comprises 16 residues. Germline values: CDR1 LGHNA, CDR2 YNFKEQ. J gave up 2 bases and V 1 base, and 4 bases lay outside the gene matches. CDR3 sequence: CASSQVGTSGAYEQYF. The CDR3 nucleotides are TGTGCCAGCAGCCAAGTTGGGACTAGCGGTGCCTACGAGCAGTACTTC.

V is TRBV6-4 and J is TRBJ1-2; 9 bases align to TRBD1. This CDR3 is built from 13 residues. The germline gives CDR1 MRHNA, CDR2 SNTAGT. V shed 6 bases and J 8 bases; nucleotides not matched to a gene: 7. CDR3 sequence: CASSRTGDGGYTF. Written as DNA, the CDR3 is TGTGCCAGCAGCAGGACAGGGGACGGGGGCTACACCTTC.

This clone was recorded once. The chain carries TRBV5-1 and TRBJ2-2; 13 nucleotides match TRBD2. Per germline, CDR1 SGHRS and CDR2 YFSETQ. Trimming cost V 4 bases and J 7 bases; bases outside gene matches: 7. This CDR3 has 16 amino acids. CDR3 protein: CASSTTSGRRNGELFF. In nucleotides, the CDR3 is TGCGCCAGCAGCACGACTAGCGGGAGGCGGAACGGGGAGCTGTTTTTT.

This clone was observed a single time. The chain employs TRBV6-5 and TRBJ2-1, with 10 positions matching TRBD1. This CDR3 has 15 residues. V trimming: 8 bases; J trimming: 7 bases; junction bases outside the gene matches: 11. Germline V CDR1 and CDR2: MNHEY, SVGAGI. The CDR3 DNA is TGTGCCAGCCAACCTCCGGGACAGGGGCGGAATGAGCAGTTCTTC. Protein sequence: CASQPPGQGRNEQFF.

The rearrangement links TRBV2 to TRBJ1-4, with TRBD1 matching 7 bases. This CDR3 contains 16 residues. Germline lookup yields CDR1 SNHLY and CDR2 FYNNEI. V lost 4 bases and J lost 7; bases outside the gene matches: 12. CDR3 DNA: TGTGCCAGCAGTGCGGGTTTGACAGGGTCTTTTGAAAAACTGTTTTTT. It yields the protein CASSAGLTGSFEKLFF.

In nucleotides, the CDR3 is TGTGCCAGCAGCCCAACCCAGGGGATCGCTTCCTACGAGCAGTACTTC. It specifies CASSPTQGIASYEQYF. This chain uses TRBV5-4 with TRBJ2-7; D possibly corresponds to TRBD1 (6 bases). Trimming left V 4 bases short and J 1 base short, with 18 bases between. The germline CDR1 and CDR2 sequences are SGHNT and YYREEE (reference sequence). This CDR3 spans 16 amino acids.

The chain recombines TRBV28 with TRBJ1-5, with 10 positions matching TRBD1. CDR3 size: 14 residues. Germline V gives CDR1 MDHEN, CDR2 SYDVKM. V gave up 6 bases and J gave up 10 bases; unmatched junction bases: 9. For the CDR3, the DNA is TGTGCCAGCAGGTCGACAGGGGGCGAGGGACCCCAGCATTTT. Residues: CASRSTGGEGPQHF.

V is TRBV5-1 and J is TRBJ2-5; a weak D match, TRBD2 (6 bases). The CDR3 contains 15 residues. Germline V gene sequence: CDR1 SGHRS, CDR2 YFSETQ. Trimming took off 3 bases at V and 0 bases at J, with 12 bases between the two ends. This chain's CDR3 is CASSSAGTYQETQYF. CDR3 bases: TGCGCCAGCAGCTCGGCGGGGACGTACCAAGAGACCCAGTACTTC.

The rearrangement uses TRBV11-2 and TRBJ2-3, with TRBD2 matching 9 bases. The germline V gene encodes CDR1 SGHAT and CDR2 FQNNGV. With V trimmed by 5 bases and J by 8 bases, 2 bases remained unmatched. This CDR3 is 12 amino acids long. The CDR3 DNA is TGTGCCAGCAGCCTAGCGGGGATTACGCAGTATTTT. Translation: CASSLAGITQYF. Filled out from reference TRBV11-2 and TRBJ2-3, the complete variable domain reads EAGVAQSPRYKIIEKRQSVAFWCNPISGHATLYWYQQILGQGPKLLIQFQNNGVVDDSQLPKDRFSAERLKGVDSTLKIQPAKLEDSAVYLCASSLAGITQYFGPGTRLTVL.

This clone was picked up one time. The V gene is TRBV30, the J gene TRBJ1-5; 12 bases map to TRBD1. The CDR3 totals 16 residues. Germline CDR1 and CDR2: GTSNPN and SVGIG (reference sequence). With 0 bases clipped from V and 5 bases from J, the junction kept 5 bases outside the gene matches. The CDR3 DNA sequence: TGTGCCTGGAGTGTTTGGGGGACAGGGGGCTATCAGCCCCAGCATTTT. Translation: CAWSVWGTGGYQPQHF.

This chain connects TRBV7-8 to TRBJ2-7, with 14 nucleotides matching TRBD2. CDR1 is SGHVS and CDR2 is FQNEAQ in the germline V gene. J was trimmed by 6 bases and V by 6 bases; bases with no gene match: 4. The CDR3 covers 14 residues. As DNA, the CDR3 is TGTGCCAGCAGGACTAGCGGGAGGGCCCCCGAGCAGTACTTC. Amino acids: CASRTSGRAPEQYF.

The chain combines TRBV19 with TRBJ2-7; 8 bases align to TRBD1. CDR1 and CDR2 from the germline V gene are LNHDA and SQIVND (reference sequence). Trimming at V came to 4 bases and at J to 0 bases, leaving 2 bases not matched to a gene. There are 14 residues in the CDR3. The CDR3 DNA reads as TGTGCCAGTAGTACAGGACAGGGCTCCTACGAGCAGTACTTC. As protein: CASSTGQGSYEQYF. Complete variable domain (other parts from reference TRBV19 and TRBJ2-7): DGGITQSPKYLFRKEGQNVTLSCEQNLNHDAMYWYRQDPGQGLRLIYYSQIVNDFQKGDIAEGYSVSREKKESFPLTVTSAQKNPTAFYLCASSTGQGSYEQYFGPGTRLTVT.

V usage is TRBV7-3 and J usage is TRBJ2-1; 8 bases are a match to TRBD1. The CDR3 consists of 14 residues. V lost 4 bases to trimming and J lost 9 bases; unmatched junction nucleotides: 8. Germline CDR1 reads SGHTA; CDR2 reads FQGTGA. CDR3 protein: CASSSDRVAGEQFF. Written as DNA, the CDR3 is TGTGCCAGCAGCTCGGACAGGGTGGCGGGTGAGCAGTTCTTC. The full variable domain, in which reference TRBV7-3 and TRBJ2-1 provide the parts outside the CDR3, is GAGVSQTPSNKVTEKGKYVELRCDPISGHTALYWYRQSLGQGPEFLIYFQGTGAADDSGLPNDRFFAVRPEGSVSTLKIQRTERGDSAVYLCASSSDRVAGEQFFGPGTRLTVL.

The rearrangement joins TRBV25-1 to TRBJ2-1; 9 bases match TRBD2. The ends lost 8 bases at V and 5 bases at J; junction bases unmatched: 10. The germline gives CDR1 MGHDK, CDR2 SYGVNS. The CDR3 is made up of 15 amino acids. The CDR3 bases are TGTGCCAGCGGGGTCCTAGCGGGGAGCCACAATGAGCAGTTCTTC. Translated, it gives CASGVLAGSHNEQFF.

CDR3 loop: CASRGPGTEAFF. The CDR3 bases are TGTGCCAGTCGTGGGCCAGGTACTGAAGCTTTCTTT. This chain uses TRBV28 with TRBJ1-1; the D is unclear. The CDR3 covers 12 residues. Germline CDR1 reads MDHEN; CDR2 reads SYDVKM. Trimming stripped 9 bases from V and 5 bases from J, with 13 bases between.

The chain recombines TRBV5-1 with TRBJ2-7, with 7 bases identical to TRBD1. The CDR3 totals 14 residues. J was trimmed by 7 bases and V by 4 bases; bases with no gene match: 11. The V gene's germline CDR1 is SGHRS and CDR2 YFSETQ. CDR3 DNA sequence: TGCGCCAGCAGCAGACAGCAGGGGGTAGGGGAGCAGTACTTC. As protein: CASSRQQGVGEQYF.

This clone was seen more than once but under ten times. The gene calls are TRBV15 and TRBJ1-1; D might be TRBD1 (5 bases). V was shortened by 0 bases and J by 0 bases, with 8 bases between the two germline ends. There are 15 residues in the CDR3. Germline V gene data show CDR1 as LNHNV and CDR2 as YYDKDF (reference sequence). Here the CDR3 reads CATSRDRQMNTEAFF. For the CDR3, the DNA is TGTGCCACCAGCAGAGATCGACAGATGAACACTGAAGCTTTCTTT.

J is TRBJ2-4 and V is TRBV15; D unclear. Germline CDR1 reads LNHNV; CDR2 reads YYDKDF (reference sequence). Trimming took off 3 bases at V and 0 bases at J, with 15 bases between the two ends. The CDR3 contains 17 residues. In DNA, the CDR3 is TGTGCCACCAGCAGCACAAACTGGAGTCTAGCCAAAAACATTCAGTACTTC. Residues: CATSSTNWSLAKNIQYF.

In this sample, this clone turned up a few times. V usage is TRBV5-1 and J usage is TRBJ1-6; unclear D gene. Germline loops: CDR1 SGHRS, CDR2 YFSETQ. This CDR3 has 14 amino acids. The V end was cut by 5 bases, the J end by 8 bases, with 14 bases between. The CDR3 loop is CASRTPMRYSPLHF. CDR3 DNA: TGCGCCAGCAGAACCCCTATGAGGTATTCACCCCTCCACTTT. The full variable domain, rest sourced from reference TRBV5-1 and TRBJ1-6, is KAGVTQTPRYLIKTRGQQVTLSCSPISGHRSVSWYQQTPGQGLQFLFEYFSETQRNKGNFPGRFSGRQFSNSRSEMNVSTLELGDSALYLCASRTPMRYSPLHFGNGTRLTVT.

V and J are TRBV6-5 and TRBJ1-6; D ambiguous. The CDR3 covers 15 residues. V gave up 6 bases and J gave up 13 bases, with 22 bases separating them. Per the germline V gene, CDR1 is MNHEY and CDR2 is SVGAGI. In nucleotides, the CDR3 is TGTGCCAGCAGCCACCCCGAAGGAGGGTTCGGTCCCCTCCACTTT. Translating gives CASSHPEGGFGPLHF.

The rearrangement uses TRBV6-5 and TRBJ2-7; 7 bases align to TRBD2. Looked up from germline, CDR1 is MNHEY and CDR2 is SVGAGI. The V and J ends lost 0 bases and 1 base, in that order; junction bases with no gene match: 6. The CDR3 covers 16 residues. CDR3 sequence (DNA): TGTGCCAGCAGTTACTCTGGCGGGAGCCAGTCCTACGAGCAGTACTTC. Its protein product is CASSYSGGSQSYEQYF.

The chain recombines TRBV2 with TRBJ2-7, with 10 bases lining up with TRBD1. V lost 5 bases, J lost 3 bases, and 1 base stayed unmatched. Germline-derived CDR1 and CDR2 are SNHLY and FYNNEI. The length of the CDR3 is 13 residues. The CDR3, as DNA: TGTGCCAGCAGTAGGGACAGGGGCTACGAGCAGTACTTC. Translation gives CASSRDRGYEQYF.

This clone was recorded once. The chain uses TRBV29-1 and TRBJ1-4; no definite D call. The CDR3 has 13 residues. Trimming took 6 bases from V and 8 from J, leaving 16 bases between them. The germline CDR1 and CDR2 sequences are SQVTM and ANQGSEA. CDR3 nucleotides: TGCAGCGTCCCCGGGAGCCTGGGGGAAAAACTGTTTTTT. Encoded protein: CSVPGSLGEKLFF.

The V and J genes are TRBV27 and TRBJ2-2; 7 bases align to TRBD1. The V and J ends lost 8 bases and 4 bases, in that order; junction bases with no gene match: 10. This CDR3 has 15 residues. Germline V gene sequence: CDR1 MNHEY, CDR2 SMNVEV (reference sequence). The DNA for the CDR3 is TGTGCCAGCGGTCACAGGGGAAAGGGCACCGGGGAGCTGTTTTTT. Protein sequence: CASGHRGKGTGELFF.